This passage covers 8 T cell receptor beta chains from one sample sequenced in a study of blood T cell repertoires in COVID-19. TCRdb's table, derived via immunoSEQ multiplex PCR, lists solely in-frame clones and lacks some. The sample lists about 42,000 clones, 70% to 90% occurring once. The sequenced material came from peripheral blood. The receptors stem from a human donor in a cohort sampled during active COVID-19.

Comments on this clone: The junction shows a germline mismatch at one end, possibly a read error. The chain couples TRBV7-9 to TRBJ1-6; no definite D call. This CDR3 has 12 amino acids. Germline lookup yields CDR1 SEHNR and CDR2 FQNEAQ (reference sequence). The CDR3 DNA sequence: TGTGCCAGCAGCCCTAGAGCACTGCCCCTAAACTTT. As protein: CASSPRALPLNF.

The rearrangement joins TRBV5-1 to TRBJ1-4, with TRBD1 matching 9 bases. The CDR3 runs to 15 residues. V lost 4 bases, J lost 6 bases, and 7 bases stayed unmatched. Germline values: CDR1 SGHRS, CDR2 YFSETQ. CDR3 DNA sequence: TGCGCCAGCAGCCCAGAGGGACAGGGTTATGAAAAACTGTTTTTT. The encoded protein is CASSPEGQGYEKLFF.

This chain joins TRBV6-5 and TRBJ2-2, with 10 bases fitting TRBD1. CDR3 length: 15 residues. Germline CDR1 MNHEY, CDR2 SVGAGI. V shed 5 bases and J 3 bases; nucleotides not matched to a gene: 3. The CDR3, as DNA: TGTGCCAGCAGTCCCGGGACAGGGGACACCGGGGAGCTGTTTTTT. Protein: CASSPGTGDTGELFF.

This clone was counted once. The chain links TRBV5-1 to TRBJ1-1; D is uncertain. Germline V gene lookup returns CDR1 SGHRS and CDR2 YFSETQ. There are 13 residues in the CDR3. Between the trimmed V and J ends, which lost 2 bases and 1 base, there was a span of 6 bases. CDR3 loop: CASSLAENTEAFF. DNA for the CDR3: TGCGCCAGCAGCTTAGCCGAGAACACTGAAGCTTTCTTT.

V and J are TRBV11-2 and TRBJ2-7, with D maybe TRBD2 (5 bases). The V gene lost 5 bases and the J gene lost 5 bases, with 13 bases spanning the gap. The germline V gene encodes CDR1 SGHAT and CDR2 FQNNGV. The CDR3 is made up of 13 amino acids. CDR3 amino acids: CASSPLRVDEQYF. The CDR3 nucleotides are TGTGCCAGCAGCCCTCTGAGGGTCGACGAGCAGTACTTC.

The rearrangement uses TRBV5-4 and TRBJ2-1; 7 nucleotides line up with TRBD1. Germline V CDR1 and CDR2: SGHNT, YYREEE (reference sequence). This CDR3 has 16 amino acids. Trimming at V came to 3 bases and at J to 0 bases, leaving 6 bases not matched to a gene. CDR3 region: CASSSQGQSSYNEQFF. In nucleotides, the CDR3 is TGTGCCAGCAGCTCCCAGGGACAGAGCTCCTACAATGAGCAGTTCTTC.

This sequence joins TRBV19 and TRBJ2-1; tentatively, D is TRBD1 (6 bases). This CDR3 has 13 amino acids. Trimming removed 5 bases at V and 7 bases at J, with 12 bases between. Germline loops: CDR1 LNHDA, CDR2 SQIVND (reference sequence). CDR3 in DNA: TGTGCCAGTAGTGTGGACAGAAGGAATGAGCAGTTCTTC. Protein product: CASSVDRRNEQFF.

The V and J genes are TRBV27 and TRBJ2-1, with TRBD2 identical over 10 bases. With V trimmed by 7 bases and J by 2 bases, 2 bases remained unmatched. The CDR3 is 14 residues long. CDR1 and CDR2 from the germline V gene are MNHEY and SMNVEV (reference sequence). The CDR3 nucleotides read TGTGCCAGCAAAGCGGGGGGGCCCTACAATGAGCAGTTCTTC. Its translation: CASKAGGPYNEQFF.